The sample holds a few counts of the clone carrying this T cell receptor (beta chain). Its target is unknown. Since the CDR3 does not end with the conserved phenylalanine or tryptophan, this likely comes from a read error. Treg sorting used a CD4+CD25+CD127-/low gate. The study's findings and limits: Greatest tumor Treg TCR overlap was with tumor naive CD4+ cells.

Full-length variable regions came from constant-region reverse primers plus semi-nested Nested Universal Primer A PCR. From the 5' RACE reads, TCRdb called clonotypes with MiXCR, one entry per CDR3 protein. The sample has 55,000 or so distinct CDR3 sequences, about a fifth seen once; the top ten hold 3.2%. CDR1 KGHDR and CDR2 SFDVKD come from the germline V gene. The V gene lost 5 bases and the J gene lost 0 bases, with 7 bases spanning the gap. The CDR3 length is 14 residues. The sample consisted of tumor-infiltrating Tregs sorted from the breast tumor. The receptor's source is a female donor with breast cancer. J is TRBJ2-1 and V is TRBV24-1; D is perhaps TRBD1 (6 bases). The CDR3 nucleotides read TGTGCCACCAGTGGAGGGGGCTCCTACAATGAGCAGTTCCTC. It encodes CATSGGGSYNEQFL.